Detailed here is one T cell receptor beta chain. The germline V gene has CDR1 LNHDA and CDR2 SQIVND (reference sequence). This CDR3 is built from 13 residues. The junction had 6 bases not matched to a gene; V was cut back by 8 bases and J by 7 bases. These data originate in a study of blood T cell repertoires in COVID-19. Study overall: Acute-phase and convalescent COVID-19 samples originated in the United States, Italy and Spain. T cells, B-cell-depleted T cells, or PBMCs provided the cDNA or gDNA that served as material.

In the authors' workflow: The assay estimated nucleated cells by amplifying reference gene primers. Sequencing was performed with immunoSEQ multiplex PCR; in TCRdb, only in-frame clones are kept and a portion is missing. The V and J calls and clone size are taken from that table; D and trimming were inferred from the DNA. The sample records 190,000 or so clones, about 85% being singletons. Sequencing was carried out using peripheral blood. The chain is built from TRBV19 and TRBJ2-7; 12 positions match TRBD2. The receptor was isolated from a woman older than 75 with acute or convalescent COVID-19. The CDR3 sequence is CASGASGGDEQYF. The CDR3 bases are TGTGCCAGTGGGGCTAGCGGGGGGGATGAGCAGTACTTC.